This T cell receptor beta chain was profiled in a study of CD8 T cells in Susac syndrome. Study-wide results and caveats: The study's TCR sequencing and HLA analysis covered a relatively small number of individuals, and the study acknowledged this.

High-throughput TCR beta sequencing covered peripheral CD8+ and CD4+ T cells. FACS was used to enrich TEMRA cells, whereas the CD8+ and CD4+ T cells were obtained by negative isolation. Random hexamers served to reverse transcribe roughly 0.45 to 1 ug RNA. Amplification of TCR beta CDR3 was carried out by immunoSEQ multiplex PCR, which covered 54 Vbeta and 13 Jbeta segments. TCRdb reprocessed the immunoSEQ multiplex PCR reads via MiXCR and lists one record per CDR3 protein. This table holds about 160,000 distinct CDR3 sequences, roughly 94% found once. This CDR3 region has 15 residues. Germline V gives CDR1 DFQATT, CDR2 SNEGSKA (reference sequence). V dropped 3 bases and J dropped 8; count of bases not matched to a gene: 11. As concerns this clonotype: No antigen is known for it.

The sequenced material came from CD4+ T cells from PBMCs. The receptor comes from a human donor with multiple sclerosis. The chain links TRBV20-1 to TRBJ2-3, with TRBD2 identical over 10 bases. The CDR3 spells CSASKASGGLSTQYF. The CDR3 region has the DNA TGCAGTGCTAGTAAGGCTAGCGGGGGCCTCAGTACGCAGTATTTT.